The 8 T cell receptor beta chains below all came from one sample that was sequenced in a study of T cell responses to AZD1222 COVID-19 vaccine (dated by TCRdb to the early 2020s). According to the study, the label for this sample's time point signals: about 28 days (+/-7) after the second vaccine dose. The protocol used for the library was the immunoSEQ multiplex PCR assay. TCRdb took this table from immuneACCESS and kept in-frame rearrangements with V and J called. Such tables lack part of the clones; where checked against another copy, unresolved V genes explain under half of the gap, and the rest is unexplained. Recorded for this sample are tens of thousands of clones; 90% of them occurred a single time. The ten largest clones add up to about 3.5% of the sample. Material: peripheral blood, obtained 28 days after the second AZD1222 dose. These receptors were collected from an adult who received the AZD1222 COVID-19 vaccine.

The chain joins TRBV2 to TRBJ2-7, with D possibly being TRBD2 (6 bases). V was clipped by 8 bases and J by 3 bases, with 11 bases between them. CDR3 length: 12 amino acids. From germline, CDR1 is SNHLY and CDR2 FYNNEI. The CDR3 DNA follows: TGTGCCAGCTCTAGCGAGGACTACGAGCAGTACTTC. Protein product: CASSSEDYEQYF.

This chain's CDR3 is CASSLSLGDGAYEQYF. DNA for the CDR3: TGCGCCAGCAGCTTATCTCTTGGGGACGGAGCCTACGAGCAGTACTTC. The rearrangement uses TRBV5-1 and TRBJ2-7, with D possibly being TRBD1 or TRBD2 (5 bases each). Germline V gene sequence: CDR1 SGHRS, CDR2 YFSETQ. The length of the CDR3 is 16 residues. The V end lost 2 bases, the J end lost 2 bases, and 17 bases lay between the germline ends. The full variable domain, its missing parts supplied by reference TRBV5-1 and TRBJ2-7, is KAGVTQTPRYLIKTRGQQVTLSCSPISGHRSVSWYQQTPGQGLQFLFEYFSETQRNKGNFPGRFSGRQFSNSRSEMNVSTLELGDSALYLCASSLSLGDGAYEQYFGPGTRLTVT.

This clone came up a few times. The rearrangement links TRBV5-1 to TRBJ1-4; 12 bases are a match to TRBD1. V shed 0 bases, J shed 8 bases, and the junction held 2 bases outside the gene matches. The CDR3 has 15 amino acids. In germline, CDR1 is SGHRS, CDR2 YFSETQ. The CDR3 DNA reads TGCGCCAGCAGCTTGGCTGGGACAGGGGGCGAAAAACTGTTTTTT. Translating it yields CASSLAGTGGEKLFF.

The V call is TRBV4-2, the J call TRBJ1-2; D remains unclear. Germline assignment: CDR1 LGHNA and CDR2 YNFKEQ. This CDR3 contains 14 residues. Trimming pared 2 bases from V and 3 bases from J, leaving 10 bases between. The CDR3 region has the DNA TGTGCCAGCAGCCAAAGTCATGCGGACTATGGCTACACCTTC. It yields the protein CASSQSHADYGYTF.

V gene TRBV30 combines with J gene TRBJ2-3; D is unclear. CDR1 is GTSNPN, CDR2 SVGIG, per germline (reference sequence). The CDR3 sequence is 12 residues long. The V end lost 4 bases, the J end lost 0 bases, and 5 bases lay between the germline ends. CDR3 in amino acids: CAWTGSTDTQYF. CDR3 sequence (DNA): TGTGCCTGGACCGGGAGCACAGATACGCAGTATTTT.

J is TRBJ1-6 and V is TRBV6-8; TRBD1 is a possible D gene (5 bases). The CDR3 covers 15 residues. Germline CDR1 is MNHGY and CDR2 is SAAAGT. V lost 2 bases to trimming and J lost 8 bases, with 13 bases between them. This CDR3 is CASSYPGGNDSPLHF. CDR3 DNA sequence: TGTGCCAGCAGTTACCCCGGGGGGAATGATTCACCCCTCCACTTT.

The genes are TRBV7-3 and TRBJ1-1; weak D call: TRBD1 (5 bases). V lost 5 bases and J 4 bases, leaving 14 bases between the germline ends. This CDR3 comprises 14 residues. Germline lookup yields CDR1 SGHTA and CDR2 FQGTGA. The CDR3: CASSQTGRGTEAFF. CDR3 nucleotides: TGTGCCAGCAGCCAGACGGGGCGGGGCACTGAAGCTTTCTTT.

The J gene is TRBJ1-2, the V gene TRBV4-2; D unclear. CDR3 length equals 12 residues. Germline V gene data show CDR1 as LGHNA and CDR2 as YNFKEQ. V was trimmed by 1 base and J by 8 bases, leaving 8 bases between them. The CDR3 DNA reads as TGTGCCAGCAGCCAAGGGCGTAGCGGCTACACCTTC. Residues: CASSQGRSGYTF.